Listed here is a single T cell receptor beta chain. These data are taken from a study of control samples from healthy donors and cancer patients. The germline CDR1 and CDR2 sequences are MGHRA and YSYEKL. The CDR3 sequence is 18 residues long. The V and J ends lost 0 bases and 3 bases, in that order; junction bases with no gene match: 13. The method was immunoSEQ multiplex PCR; TCRdb's version includes in-frame clones alone and lacks a portion of them. This table has over 150,000 clones, 94% appearing once. The clonotype comes from a woman aged 18 to 35 in good health. Sequenced sample: blood. This rearrangement joins TRBV4-1 to TRBJ1-2; 7 bases are a match to TRBD1. The CDR3 bases are TGCGCCAGCAGCCAAGATCTGCCAGGGGGGATCCCCCACTATGGCTACACCTTC. It codes for CASSQDLPGGIPHYGYTF.